Listed below are T cell receptor beta chains from one sample, sequenced in a study of T cells after yellow fever vaccination. TCRdb analysed the 5' RACE reads with MiXCR anew, one entry per CDR3 protein. The data contain roughly 310,000 distinct CDR3 sequences, roughly 8.7% of them singletons. The source material was PBMCs, sampled on the day of the first yellow fever vaccination. Receptors originate from a man younger than 35 who received the YFV17D yellow fever vaccine. Both conserved end residues are part of each CDR3. The order of the fields is V gene, D gene, clone size, J gene, CDR3 length, CDR3 DNA, CDR3 protein. The D gene is left open where the match is weak. Size values are once, few and many counts, or a class for expanded clones, and some rows have none.

v_call: TRBV7-2
d_call: -
clone_size: -
j_call: TRBJ1-6
cdr3_length: 15
cdr3_nt: TGTGCCAGCAGCTTAGTCGGGACCGAAAATTCACCCCTCCACTTT
cdr3_aa: CASSLVGTENSPLHF

v_call: TRBV5-6
d_call: -
clone_size: few
j_call: TRBJ1-1
cdr3_length: 14
cdr3_nt: TGTGCCAGCAGCTTCGGCGGCTCTATCGCTGAAGCTTTCTTT
cdr3_aa: CASSFGGSIAEAFF

v_call: TRBV12-3/TRBV12-4
d_call: TRBD1
clone_size: -
j_call: TRBJ2-3
cdr3_length: 17
cdr3_nt: TGTGCCAGCTGCGAACCGGGACAGGGGGCCTACACAGATACGCAGTATTTT
cdr3_aa: CASCEPGQGAYTDTQYF

v_call: TRBV4-2
d_call: TRBD1
clone_size: -
j_call: TRBJ1-5
cdr3_length: 15
cdr3_nt: TGTGCCAGCGCACAGGGGGATTATAGCAATCAGCCCCAGCATTTT
cdr3_aa: CASAQGDYSNQPQHF

v_call: TRBV7-2
d_call: TRBD1
clone_size: many
j_call: TRBJ1-6
cdr3_length: 17
cdr3_nt: TGTGCCAGCAGCCGTCCGGGACAGAGCTCCTATAATTCACCCCTCCACTTT
cdr3_aa: CASSRPGQSSYNSPLHF

v_call: TRBV30
d_call: -
clone_size: many
j_call: TRBJ2-5
cdr3_length: 13
cdr3_nt: TGTGCCTCCGCTTTCGATAGCCTGGAGACCCAGTACTTC
cdr3_aa: CASAFDSLETQYF

v_call: TRBV4-2
d_call: -
clone_size: -
j_call: TRBJ2-7
cdr3_length: 14
cdr3_nt: TGTGCCAGCAGTTCCCGGCTCCCGTCCTACGAGCAGTACTTC
cdr3_aa: CASSSRLPSYEQYF

v_call: TRBV25-1
d_call: -
clone_size: many
j_call: TRBJ2-5
cdr3_length: 13
cdr3_nt: TGTGCCAGCAGGTTGGGGGTGTGGGAGACCCAGTACTTC
cdr3_aa: CASRLGVWETQYF

v_call: TRBV4-3
d_call: -
clone_size: -
j_call: TRBJ1-4
cdr3_length: 15
cdr3_nt: TGCGCCAGCAGCCAACTCCAGGGACCCAATGAAAAACTGTTTTTT
cdr3_aa: CASSQLQGPNEKLFF

v_call: TRBV14
d_call: -
clone_size: -
j_call: TRBJ2-1
cdr3_length: 13
cdr3_nt: TGTGCCAGCAGCCAAGCTGCATACAATGAGCAGTTCTTC
cdr3_aa: CASSQAAYNEQFF

v_call: TRBV7-2
d_call: -
clone_size: few
j_call: TRBJ1-3
cdr3_length: 16
cdr3_nt: TGTGCCAGCAGCTTAGCAGGGGGACTCTCTGGAAACACCATATATTTT
cdr3_aa: CASSLAGGLSGNTIYF

v_call: TRBV3-1
d_call: -
clone_size: -
j_call: TRBJ1-4
cdr3_length: 14
cdr3_nt: TGTGCCAGCAGCCAACGGGATCGGAATGAAAAACTGTTTTTT
cdr3_aa: CASSQRDRNEKLFF

v_call: TRBV12-3/TRBV12-4
d_call: -
clone_size: -
j_call: TRBJ2-1
cdr3_length: 15
cdr3_nt: TGTGCCAGCAGTCCCTGGGGACTCCCAAACAATGAGCAGTTCTTC
cdr3_aa: CASSPWGLPNNEQFF

v_call: TRBV20-1
d_call: -
clone_size: many
j_call: TRBJ2-4
cdr3_length: 17
cdr3_nt: TGCAGTGCCAGGGGGTGGGAGGGGGCTAGTGGCAAAAACATTCAGTACTTC
cdr3_aa: CSARGWEGASGKNIQYF

v_call: TRBV15
d_call: TRBD1
clone_size: few
j_call: TRBJ1-5
cdr3_length: 16
cdr3_nt: TGTGCCACCAGCGCCAGAAGGGACAGCAACAATCAGCCCCAGCATTTT
cdr3_aa: CATSARRDSNNQPQHF

v_call: TRBV5-4
d_call: TRBD1
clone_size: -
j_call: TRBJ1-6
cdr3_length: 15
cdr3_nt: TGTGCCAGCAGCTTGGGGGACAGGCGTAATTCACCCCTCCACTTT
cdr3_aa: CASSLGDRRNSPLHF

v_call: TRBV7-2
d_call: TRBD2
clone_size: many
j_call: TRBJ2-3
cdr3_length: 16
cdr3_nt: TGTGCCAGCAGCTTATGGGCTAGCGGTAATACAGATACGCAGTATTTT
cdr3_aa: CASSLWASGNTDTQYF

v_call: TRBV5-1
d_call: -
clone_size: -
j_call: TRBJ1-2
cdr3_length: 16
cdr3_nt: TGCGCCAGCAGCCGTTCCTGGGGTCAGGCTAACTATGGCTACACCTTC
cdr3_aa: CASSRSWGQANYGYTF

v_call: TRBV12-3/TRBV12-4
d_call: TRBD1
clone_size: -
j_call: TRBJ2-2
cdr3_length: 17
cdr3_nt: TGTGCCAGCAGTTTAGGGGATTACAGGGGATCGGACGGGGAGCTGTTTTTT
cdr3_aa: CASSLGDYRGSDGELFF

v_call: TRBV4-2
d_call: -
clone_size: few
j_call: TRBJ1-5
cdr3_length: 15
cdr3_nt: TGTGCCAGCAGCCAAGATAGTGACCTCAATCAGCCCCAGCATTTT
cdr3_aa: CASSQDSDLNQPQHF

v_call: TRBV7-2
d_call: TRBD2
clone_size: -
j_call: TRBJ2-1
cdr3_length: 16
cdr3_nt: TGTGCCAGCAGCATTGGGACTAGCGGGTTATACAATGAGCAGTTCTTC
cdr3_aa: CASSIGTSGLYNEQFF

v_call: TRBV4-3
d_call: -
clone_size: -
j_call: TRBJ1-4
cdr3_length: 17
cdr3_nt: TGCGCCAGCAGCCAAGTTCAGGGCCGGACGGCTAATGAAAAACTGTTTTTT
cdr3_aa: CASSQVQGRTANEKLFF

v_call: TRBV27
d_call: TRBD1
clone_size: few
j_call: TRBJ1-2
cdr3_length: 13
cdr3_nt: TGTGCCAGCAGTTTATCGATGCAGGGGGCGCGGACCTTC
cdr3_aa: CASSLSMQGARTF

v_call: TRBV18
d_call: -
clone_size: few
j_call: TRBJ1-2
cdr3_length: 15
cdr3_nt: TGTGCCAGCTCACCTCGATTGGGAGCGGACGCAGGCTACACCTTC
cdr3_aa: CASSPRLGADAGYTF

v_call: TRBV12-5
d_call: -
clone_size: few
j_call: TRBJ2-7
cdr3_length: 13
cdr3_nt: TGTGCTAGTGGTAGGGCAGGGCCCTACGAGCAGTACTTC
cdr3_aa: CASGRAGPYEQYF

v_call: TRBV7-9
d_call: TRBD2
clone_size: few
j_call: TRBJ2-1
cdr3_length: 15
cdr3_nt: TGTGCCAGCAGCTGGCGGGGAGGGGTATACAATGAGCAGTTCTTC
cdr3_aa: CASSWRGGVYNEQFF

v_call: TRBV20-1
d_call: -
clone_size: few
j_call: TRBJ1-1
cdr3_length: 14
cdr3_nt: TGCAGTGCTAGAGATGCGAGGGGAGGTACTGAAGCTTTCTTT
cdr3_aa: CSARDARGGTEAFF

v_call: TRBV6-1
d_call: -
clone_size: -
j_call: TRBJ1-2
cdr3_length: 15
cdr3_nt: TGTGCCAGCAGCCACCCAGGAGGGGGGCCTAGAGGCTACACCTTC
cdr3_aa: CASSHPGGGPRGYTF

v_call: TRBV5-1
d_call: TRBD1
clone_size: many
j_call: TRBJ1-1
cdr3_length: 15
cdr3_nt: TGCGCCAGCAGCTTAACAAGGGCCGGACAGGACGAAGCTTTCTTT
cdr3_aa: CASSLTRAGQDEAFF

v_call: TRBV19
d_call: TRBD2
clone_size: -
j_call: TRBJ2-7
cdr3_length: 14
cdr3_nt: TGTGCCAGTAGTATATTCGGGGGGGCCTACGAGCAGTACTTC
cdr3_aa: CASSIFGGAYEQYF

v_call: TRBV11-1
d_call: -
clone_size: many
j_call: TRBJ2-1
cdr3_length: 16
cdr3_nt: TGTGCCAGCAGCTTAGCTGCAGGGACAAGCTACAATGAGCAGTTCTTC
cdr3_aa: CASSLAAGTSYNEQFF

v_call: TRBV6-2/TRBV6-3
d_call: -
clone_size: few
j_call: TRBJ1-2
cdr3_length: 14
cdr3_nt: TGTGCCAGCAGTTACTCAGAGAGACGCTATGGCTACACCTTC
cdr3_aa: CASSYSERRYGYTF

v_call: TRBV11-2
d_call: TRBD1
clone_size: -
j_call: TRBJ1-4
cdr3_length: 17
cdr3_nt: TGTGCCAGCAGCTTCTCCCGAACCCGACAGGGTTATGAAAAACTGTTTTTT
cdr3_aa: CASSFSRTRQGYEKLFF

v_call: TRBV7-2
d_call: -
clone_size: many
j_call: TRBJ1-1
cdr3_length: 10
cdr3_nt: TGTGCCAGCAGCTCCGACGGAGCTTTCTTT
cdr3_aa: CASSSDGAFF

v_call: TRBV7-9
d_call: TRBD1
clone_size: -
j_call: TRBJ2-5
cdr3_length: 14
cdr3_nt: TGTGCCAGCAGCCCAGAACAGGGGCGGGAGACCCAGTACTTC
cdr3_aa: CASSPEQGRETQYF